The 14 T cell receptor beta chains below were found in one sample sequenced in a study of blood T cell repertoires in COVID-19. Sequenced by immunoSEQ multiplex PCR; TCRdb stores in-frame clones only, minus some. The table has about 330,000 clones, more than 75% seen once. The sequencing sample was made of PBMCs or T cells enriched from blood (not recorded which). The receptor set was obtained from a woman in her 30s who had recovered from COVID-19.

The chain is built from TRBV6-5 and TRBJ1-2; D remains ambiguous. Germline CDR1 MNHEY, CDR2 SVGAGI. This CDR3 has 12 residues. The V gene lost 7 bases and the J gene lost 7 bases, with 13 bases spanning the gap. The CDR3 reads CASKSIGSGYTF. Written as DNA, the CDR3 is TGTGCCAGCAAAAGTATCGGGTCTGGCTACACCTTC.

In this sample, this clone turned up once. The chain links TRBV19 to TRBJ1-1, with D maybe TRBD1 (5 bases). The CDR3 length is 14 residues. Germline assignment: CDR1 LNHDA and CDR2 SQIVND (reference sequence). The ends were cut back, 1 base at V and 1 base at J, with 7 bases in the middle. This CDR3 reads CASSIGTSNTEAFF. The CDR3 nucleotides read TGTGCCAGTAGTATAGGGACATCGAACACTGAAGCTTTCTTT.

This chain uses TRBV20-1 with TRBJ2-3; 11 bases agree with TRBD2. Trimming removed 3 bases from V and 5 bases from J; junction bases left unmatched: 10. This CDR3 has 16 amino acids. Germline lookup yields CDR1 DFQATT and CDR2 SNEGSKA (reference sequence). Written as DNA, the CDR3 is TGCAGTGCTAGTACCTTTTTAGCGGGGGGGCAAGATACGCAGTATTTT. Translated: CSASTFLAGGQDTQYF.

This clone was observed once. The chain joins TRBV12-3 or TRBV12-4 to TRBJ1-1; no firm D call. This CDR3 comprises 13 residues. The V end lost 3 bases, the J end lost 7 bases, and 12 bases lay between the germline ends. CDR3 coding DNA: TGTGCCAGCAGTTTCCGAACGACGGGTGAAGCTTTCTTT. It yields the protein CASSFRTTGEAFF.

DNA for the CDR3: TGTGCCAGCAGCTTTGACATAGCGGGGGGCGTTTATAATTCACCCCTCCACTTT. This translates into CASSFDIAGGVYNSPLHF. This chain joins TRBV7-6 and TRBJ1-6, with D possibly TRBD1 on 6 matching bases. The germline V and J ends were trimmed by 3 bases and 4 bases, with 19 bases remaining between them. This CDR3 has 18 amino acids. Germline CDR1 is SGHVS and CDR2 is FNYEAQ. Full variable domain (missing parts from reference TRBV7-6 and TRBJ1-6): GAGVSQSPRYKVTKRGQDVALRCDPISGHVSLYWYRQALGQGPEFLTYFNYEAQQDKSGLPNDRFSAERPEGSISTLTIQRTEQRDSAMYRCASSFDIAGGVYNSPLHFGNGTRLTVT.

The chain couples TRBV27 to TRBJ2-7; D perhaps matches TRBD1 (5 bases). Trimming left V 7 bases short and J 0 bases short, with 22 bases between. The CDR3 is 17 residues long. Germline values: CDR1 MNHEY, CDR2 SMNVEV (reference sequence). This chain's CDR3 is CASTKGAGKKGSYEQYF. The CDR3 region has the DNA TGTGCCAGCACCAAAGGGGCAGGGAAGAAGGGCTCCTACGAGCAGTACTTC.

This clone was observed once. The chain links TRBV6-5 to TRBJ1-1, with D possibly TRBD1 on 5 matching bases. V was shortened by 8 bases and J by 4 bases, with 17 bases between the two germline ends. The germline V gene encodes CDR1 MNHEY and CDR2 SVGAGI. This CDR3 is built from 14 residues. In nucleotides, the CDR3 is TGTGCCAGCGCTCGGAATCAGGGTTCCACTGAAGCTTTCTTT. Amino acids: CASARNQGSTEAFF.

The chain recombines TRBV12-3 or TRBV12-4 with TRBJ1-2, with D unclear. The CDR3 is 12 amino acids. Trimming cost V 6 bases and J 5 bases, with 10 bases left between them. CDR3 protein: CASSRDLYGYTF. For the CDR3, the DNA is TGTGCCAGCAGCCGGGATCTTTATGGCTACACCTTC.

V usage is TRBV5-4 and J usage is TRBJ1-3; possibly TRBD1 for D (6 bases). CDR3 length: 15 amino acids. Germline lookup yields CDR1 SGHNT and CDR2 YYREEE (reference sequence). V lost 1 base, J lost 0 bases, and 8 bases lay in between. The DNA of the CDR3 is TGTGCCAGCAGCTTGCAGGGGTACTCTGGAAACACCATATATTTT. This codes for CASSLQGYSGNTIYF.

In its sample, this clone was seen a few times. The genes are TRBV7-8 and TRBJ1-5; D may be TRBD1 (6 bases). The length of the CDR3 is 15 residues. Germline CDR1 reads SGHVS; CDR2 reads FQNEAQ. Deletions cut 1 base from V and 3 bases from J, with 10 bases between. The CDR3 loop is CASSLVYRDNQPQHF. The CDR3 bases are TGTGCCAGCAGCTTAGTGTACAGGGACAATCAGCCCCAGCATTTT.

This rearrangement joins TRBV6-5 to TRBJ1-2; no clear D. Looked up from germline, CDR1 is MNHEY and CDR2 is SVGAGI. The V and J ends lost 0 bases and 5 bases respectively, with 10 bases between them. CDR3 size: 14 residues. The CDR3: CASSYSYGPYGYTF. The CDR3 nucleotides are TGTGCCAGCAGTTACTCGTATGGCCCGTATGGCTACACCTTC.

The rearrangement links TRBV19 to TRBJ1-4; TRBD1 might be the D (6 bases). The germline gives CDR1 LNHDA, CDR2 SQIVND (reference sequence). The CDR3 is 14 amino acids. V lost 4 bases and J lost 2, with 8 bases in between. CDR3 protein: CASSKQGTNEKLFF. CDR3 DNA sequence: TGTGCCAGTAGTAAGCAGGGGACTAATGAAAAACTGTTTTTT. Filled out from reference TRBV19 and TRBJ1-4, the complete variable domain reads DGGITQSPKYLFRKEGQNVTLSCEQNLNHDAMYWYRQDPGQGLRLIYYSQIVNDFQKGDIAEGYSVSREKKESFPLTVTSAQKNPTAFYLCASSKQGTNEKLFFGSGTQLSVL.

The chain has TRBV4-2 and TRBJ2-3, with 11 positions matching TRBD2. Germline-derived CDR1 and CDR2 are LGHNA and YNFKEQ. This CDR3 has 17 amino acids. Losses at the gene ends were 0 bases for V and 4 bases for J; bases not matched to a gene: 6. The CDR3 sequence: CASSQDGVAGGPDTQYF. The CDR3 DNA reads TGTGCCAGCAGCCAAGATGGGGTAGCGGGGGGGCCAGATACGCAGTATTTT.

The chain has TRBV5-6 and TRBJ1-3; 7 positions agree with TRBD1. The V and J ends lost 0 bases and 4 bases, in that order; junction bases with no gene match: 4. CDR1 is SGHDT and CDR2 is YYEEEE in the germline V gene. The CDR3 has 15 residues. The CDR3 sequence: CASSLAGTVGNTIYF. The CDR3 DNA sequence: TGTGCCAGCAGCTTGGCCGGGACAGTAGGAAACACCATATATTTT.